Listed here are 20 T cell receptor beta chains from one sample, sequenced in a study of beta chain features in type 1 diabetes (dated by TCRdb to 2017 to 2018). These receptors lack a known antigen. Overall study outcomes, separate from this receptor: In all four CD4+ subsets, TCRB CDR3 length was moderately but significantly shorter in type 1 diabetes patients.

Library prep was done by the immunoSEQ multiplex PCR assay. The entire amount of isolated RNA was reverse transcribed using the High Capacity cDNA Reverse Transcription Kit, so the sequenced TCRB transcripts were expressed ones. Entries here come from immuneACCESS through TCRdb and include only in-frame sequences with V and J called. Some clones fail to appear in such tables; in the studies checked, an unresolved V gene covers under half of the shortfall, and the cause of the remainder is unknown. The table for this sample lists 500,000 to 800,000 clones; under 15% of them were counted only once. In total, the top ten clones hold over 0.1% of the sample. Sequenced: naive CD4+ T cells from blood. Interpreted using the paper, the cell subset or site label stands for: true naive CD4+ T cells. These TCRs come from a man aged 25-45 years with type 1 diabetes.

This clone was observed a handful of times. The rearrangement uses TRBV4-1 and TRBJ1-2, with D perhaps TRBD1 (5 bases). The CDR3 spans 14 residues. Germline V CDR1 and CDR2: MGHRA, YSYEKL. The V and J ends lost 0 bases and 8 bases respectively, with 13 bases between them. For the CDR3, the DNA is TGCGCCAGCAGCCAAGAACAGGCCAGAGGAGGCTACACCTTC. This gives the protein CASSQEQARGGYTF.

The chain links TRBV6-6 to TRBJ2-5; tentatively, D is TRBD1 (6 bases). Between the trimmed V and J ends, which lost 5 bases and 0 bases, there was a span of 13 bases. The CDR3 extends over 15 amino acids. Germline V CDR1 and CDR2: MNHNY, SVGAGI (reference sequence). CDR3 region: CASSQNREYQETQYF. The CDR3 DNA sequence: TGTGCCAGCAGTCAAAACAGGGAGTACCAAGAGACCCAGTACTTC.

This clone came up a few times. The chain couples TRBV7-2 to TRBJ2-1; D is undetermined. This CDR3 has 14 residues. Per germline, CDR1 SGHTA and CDR2 FQGNSA. V shed 5 bases and J shed 5 bases, with 13 bases lying between them. CDR3: CASSPSGGNNEQFF. The DNA for the CDR3 is TGTGCCAGCAGCCCCTCGGGCGGAAACAATGAGCAGTTCTTC. Drawing the rest from reference TRBV7-2 and TRBJ2-1, the complete variable domain is GAGVSQSPSNKVTEKGKDVELRCDPISGHTALYWYRQSLGQGLEFLIYFQGNSAPDKSGLPSDRFSAERTGGSVSTLTIQRTQQEDSAVYLCASSPSGGNNEQFFGPGTRLTVL.

The chain carries TRBV14 and TRBJ2-1; no reliable D call. CDR1 SGHDN and CDR2 FVKESK come from the germline V gene. V lost 0 bases, J lost 0 bases, and 9 bases lay in between. The CDR3 has 16 amino acids. The DNA of the CDR3 is TGTGCCAGCAGCCAAGAGCGCTTGAGCTCCTACAATGAGCAGTTCTTC. This encodes CASSQERLSSYNEQFF.

V and J are TRBV2 and TRBJ1-1, with TRBD1 identical over 8 bases. In germline, CDR1 is SNHLY, CDR2 FYNNEI. With 6 bases clipped from V and 2 bases from J, the junction kept 8 bases outside the gene matches. The length of the CDR3 is 15 residues. The CDR3 bases are TGTGCCAGCAGCGGTACTGCAGGGGGCAACACTGAAGCTTTCTTT. It yields the protein CASSGTAGGNTEAFF.

This clone showed up just a few times. This rearrangement joins TRBV4-3 to TRBJ2-3, with TRBD1 as a possible D gene (6 bases). Per germline, CDR1 LGHNA and CDR2 YSLEER. The ends were cut back, 3 bases at V and 2 bases at J, with 12 bases in the middle. CDR3 length: 15 amino acids. CDR3: CASSQSGQFTDTQYF. The CDR3 DNA follows: TGCGCCAGCAGCCAGTCTGGACAGTTCACAGATACGCAGTATTTT.

This clone was seen only once. This chain joins TRBV11-3 and TRBJ2-1; TRBD2 agrees at 7 bases. Germline CDR1 and CDR2: SGHNT and YENEEA. With V trimmed by 5 bases and J by 9 bases, 7 bases remained unmatched. This CDR3 spans 13 amino acids. DNA for the CDR3: TGTGCCAGCAGCCGCTCTCCGGGGGGTGAGCAGTTCTTC. It codes for CASSRSPGGEQFF.

In this sample, this clone turned up a few times. The chain joins TRBV9 to TRBJ2-3; possible D gene TRBD2, 7 bases. Germline-derived CDR1 and CDR2 are SGDLS and YYNGEE. CDR3 length: 17 residues. V lost 4 bases, J lost 0 bases, and 18 bases lay in between. The CDR3 here is CASSPLGGALSTDTQYF. The CDR3 DNA reads as TGTGCCAGCAGCCCCCTGGGGGGGGCCCTTAGCACAGATACGCAGTATTTT.

This clone has only a few counts. The chain uses TRBV10-3 and TRBJ1-5; D gene ambiguous. Trimming stripped 3 bases from V and 5 bases from J, with 5 bases between. The CDR3 runs 12 residues. The germline V gene has CDR1 ENHRY and CDR2 SYGVKD. This CDR3 is CAISEQDQPQHF. The CDR3 nucleotides are TGTGCCATCAGTGAACAAGATCAGCCCCAGCATTTT.

The V gene is TRBV13, the J gene TRBJ2-5; D might be TRBD1 or TRBD2, each matching 6 bases. CDR1 and CDR2 from the germline V gene are PRHDT and FYEKMQ (reference sequence). V lost 5 bases to trimming and J lost 6 bases, with 7 bases between them. The CDR3 contains 11 residues. The CDR3 nucleotides are TGTGCCAGCAGCCGGGGGCAGACCCAGTACTTC. Amino acids: CASSRGQTQYF.

The CDR3 here is CASSGPLDWQFF. The CDR3 nucleotides read TGTGCCAGCAGCGGCCCATTGGACTGGCAGTTCTTC. The rearrangement links TRBV9 to TRBJ2-1, with a weak D call TRBD2 (5 bases). V was shortened by 3 bases and J by 12 bases, with 13 bases between the two germline ends. Germline CDR1 SGDLS, CDR2 YYNGEE. This CDR3 comprises 12 residues.

CDR3 coding DNA: TGTGCCAGTAGTCTAGGGACAGGGGGCACTGAAGCTTTCTTT. It translates to CASSLGTGGTEAFF. The chain links TRBV19 to TRBJ1-1, with 11 bases fitting TRBD1. Germline assignment: CDR1 LNHDA and CDR2 SQIVND (reference sequence). V dropped 5 bases and J dropped 4; count of bases not matched to a gene: 3. The CDR3 contains 14 residues. Full variable domain (rest looked up from reference TRBV19 and TRBJ1-1): DGGITQSPKYLFRKEGQNVTLSCEQNLNHDAMYWYRQDPGQGLRLIYYSQIVNDFQKGDIAEGYSVSREKKESFPLTVTSAQKNPTAFYLCASSLGTGGTEAFFGQGTRLTVV.

This chain connects TRBV6-5 to TRBJ2-7; 9 positions agree with TRBD1. After removal of 8 bases from V and 5 bases from J, the junction contained 4 bases not matched to a gene. The germline CDR1 and CDR2 sequences are MNHEY and SVGAGI. This CDR3 is built from 12 residues. The CDR3 DNA reads TGTGCCAGCGCGGGACAGGGCAACGAGCAGTACTTC. Translation: CASAGQGNEQYF.

J is TRBJ2-3 and V is TRBV4-2; TRBD2 agrees at 8 bases. The CDR3 is 15 amino acids. Germline CDR1 and CDR2: LGHNA and YNFKEQ. Trimming removed 2 bases from V and 0 bases from J; junction bases left unmatched: 1. CDR3 nucleotides: TGTGCCAGCAGCCAAACTAGCGGTAGCACAGATACGCAGTATTTT. It is translated as CASSQTSGSTDTQYF.

The sample holds a few counts of this clone. The chain is built from TRBV5-1 and TRBJ2-3, with 7 bases lining up with TRBD1. J lost 2 bases, V lost 3 bases, and 9 bases had no gene match. CDR1 and CDR2 from the germline V gene are SGHRS and YFSETQ. This CDR3 comprises 16 residues. The CDR3 here is CASSSGTAGATDTQYF. In DNA, the CDR3 is TGCGCCAGCAGCTCGGGGACAGCAGGGGCCACAGATACGCAGTATTTT. Using reference TRBV5-1 and TRBJ2-3 for the parts outside the CDR3, the full variable domain is KAGVTQTPRYLIKTRGQQVTLSCSPISGHRSVSWYQQTPGQGLQFLFEYFSETQRNKGNFPGRFSGRQFSNSRSEMNVSTLELGDSALYLCASSSGTAGATDTQYFGPGTRLTVL.

The chain has TRBV10-3 and TRBJ2-5, with 7 bases matching TRBD2. CDR1 and CDR2 (germline): ENHRY, SYGVKD. V trimming: 6 bases; J trimming: 2 bases; junction bases outside the gene matches: 3. This CDR3 is 13 amino acids long. The CDR3 loop is CAISSGAQETQYF. The CDR3 DNA reads as TGTGCCATCAGCAGCGGGGCTCAAGAGACCCAGTACTTC.

Only a few counts were recorded for this clone. V is TRBV28 and J is TRBJ1-3; D is ambiguous. The germline CDR1 and CDR2 sequences are MDHEN and SYDVKM. V was clipped by 7 bases and J by 11 bases, with 18 bases between them. This CDR3 contains 13 residues. CDR3 in DNA: TGTGCCAGCACCCAGGACCCCTCGTTACCCATATATTTT. Protein sequence: CASTQDPSLPIYF.

This clone was picked up a small number of times. Different DNA sequences within this sample yield the same CDR3. The chain carries TRBV28 and TRBJ1-2; D is ambiguous. Germline values: CDR1 MDHEN, CDR2 SYDVKM. The CDR3 consists of 12 residues. V lost 3 bases and J 8 bases, leaving 10 bases between the germline ends. CDR3 in DNA: TGTGCCAGCAGTTTGAGCGGAAGGGGCTACACCTTC. Its translation: CASSLSGRGYTF.

This clone turned up a few times. The chain uses TRBV7-7 and TRBJ2-1; D uncertain. Trimming removed 4 bases from V and 2 bases from J, with 9 bases in between. Germline V gene lookup returns CDR1 SSHAT and CDR2 FNYEAQ (reference sequence). This CDR3 region has 14 residues. CDR3 residues: CASSSDGAYNEQFF. The CDR3 coding sequence is TGTGCCAGCAGCTCGGACGGAGCCTACAATGAGCAGTTCTTC.

The CDR3: CSVSGGTLNTEAFF. The CDR3 bases are TGCAGCGTTTCGGGGGGGACCTTGAACACTGAAGCTTTCTTT. The gene calls are TRBV29-1 and TRBJ1-1; the D gene is possibly TRBD1 (5 bases). The V gene's germline CDR1 is SQVTM and CDR2 ANQGSEA. V lost 5 bases and J 0 bases, leaving 13 bases between the germline ends. The CDR3 has 14 residues.